This passage covers 27 T cell receptor beta chains from one sample sequenced in a study of response to subunit inactivated influenza vaccine. TCRdb called the RT-PCR reads again in MiXCR, with one record for every CDR3 protein. The sample holds approximately 500,000 distinct CDR3 sequences, 10% to 15% seen once. The material was PBMCs from blood, obtained 45 days after vaccination. These receptors all stem from a man aged 50-59 years who received an inactivated influenza vaccine.

The chain uses TRBV4-2 and TRBJ2-1; D is undetermined. Between the trimmed V and J ends, which lost 1 base and 10 bases, there was a span of 11 bases. CDR3 length: 13 residues. Germline assignment: CDR1 LGHNA and CDR2 YNFKEQ. CDR3 coding DNA: TGTGCCAGCAGCCAAGTACTAAGCCGAGAGCAGTTCTTC. It translates to CASSQVLSREQFF.

This clonotype was seen only a few times. V usage is TRBV10-3 and J usage is TRBJ2-2; 8 bases are shared with TRBD2. CDR3 length equals 16 residues. The germline V gene has CDR1 ENHRY and CDR2 SYGVKD. V was pared by 3 bases and J by 5 bases, with 8 bases of the junction left unmatched. The CDR3 nucleotides read TGTGCCATCAGTGACTCTGCGGGAGGTGGGACCGGGGAGCTGTTTTTT. This codes for CAISDSAGGGTGELFF.

This clonotype has just a few counts. The chain uses TRBV5-1 and TRBJ2-2; the D is unclear. The V gene's germline CDR1 is SGHRS and CDR2 YFSETQ. The CDR3 spans 16 residues. Between the trimmed V and J ends, which lost 3 bases and 4 bases, there was a span of 16 bases. CDR3 protein: CASSSTTRTGTGELFF. As DNA, the CDR3 is TGCGCCAGCAGCTCTACAACACGCACGGGCACCGGGGAGCTGTTTTTT.

This chain uses TRBV29-1 with TRBJ2-5, with D perhaps TRBD1 (5 bases). The CDR3 has 13 residues. Germline CDR1 SQVTM, CDR2 ANQGSEA. V was clipped by 2 bases and J by 5 bases, with 12 bases between them. CDR3: CSVEYRLGETQYF. DNA of the CDR3: TGCAGCGTTGAATACAGGCTCGGGGAGACCCAGTACTTC.

This clonotype was detected once. The rearrangement uses TRBV20-1 and TRBJ2-2; 11 bases are shared with TRBD2. V shed 5 bases, J shed 5 bases, and the junction held 1 base outside the gene matches. The CDR3 contains 13 residues. Germline values: CDR1 DFQATT, CDR2 SNEGSKA (reference sequence). CDR3 sequence reads: CSAASGGTGELFF. CDR3 sequence (DNA): TGCAGTGCTGCTAGCGGGGGGACCGGGGAGCTGTTTTTT.

Details on this clonotype: This may come from a read error, since a much larger clone is one base off. The chain carries TRBV20-1 and TRBJ2-7; possible D gene TRBD1, 5 bases. The CDR3 covers 13 residues. Germline V gene data show CDR1 as DFQATT and CDR2 as SNEGSKA (reference sequence). V was clipped by 3 bases and J by 0 bases, with 9 bases between them. The DNA of the CDR3 is TGCAGTGCTAGCTGGGGCCACTCCTACGAGCAGTACTTC. The encoded protein is CSASWGHSYEQYF.

The chain has TRBV4-3 and TRBJ2-7, with 7 bases that match TRBD2. Germline V gives CDR1 LGHNA, CDR2 YSLEER. V shed 0 bases and J 4 bases; nucleotides not matched to a gene: 9. This CDR3 contains 16 residues. CDR3 sequence reads: CASSQDQWGGTYEQYF. The DNA of the CDR3 is TGCGCCAGCAGCCAAGATCAGTGGGGGGGAACTTACGAGCAGTACTTC.

This clonotype appeared a few times. This rearrangement joins TRBV3-1 to TRBJ2-1; D call uncertain. The CDR3 sequence is 17 residues long. Germline loops: CDR1 LGHDT, CDR2 YNNKEL (reference sequence). V was pared by 11 bases and J by 3 bases, with 26 bases between. The CDR3 sequence is CASCQDLVNKIYNEQFF. The CDR3 DNA follows: TGTGCCTCCTGCCAAGATCTTGTTAATAAGATCTACAATGAGCAGTTCTTC.

The rearrangement uses TRBV29-1 and TRBJ2-7, with a tentative D call TRBD2 (6 bases). The CDR3 extends over 16 amino acids. Germline V gene data show CDR1 as SQVTM and CDR2 as ANQGSEA. V gave up 0 bases and J gave up 0 bases, with 15 bases separating them. The CDR3, as DNA: TGCAGCGTTGAAGACCGTGCGGGGTTCAGCTCCTACGAGCAGTACTTC. Encoded protein: CSVEDRAGFSSYEQYF.

This clonotype has only a few counts. The chain has TRBV6-6 and TRBJ2-7; 7 nucleotides agree with TRBD1. The ends lost 4 bases at V and 3 bases at J; junction bases unmatched: 3. Germline V gene data show CDR1 as MNHNY and CDR2 as SVGAGI (reference sequence). This CDR3 has 13 amino acids. In DNA form, the CDR3 reads TGTGCCAGCAGTTTGGACAGGCGCTACGAGCAGTACTTC. Its protein product is CASSLDRRYEQYF.

The genes are TRBV12-3 or TRBV12-4 and TRBJ1-6; 7 nucleotides agree with TRBD1. V trimming: 6 bases; J trimming: 8 bases; junction bases outside the gene matches: 7. The CDR3 length is 14 residues. CDR3 loop: CASRSGTADSPLHF. As DNA, the CDR3 is TGTGCCAGCAGATCCGGGACAGCGGATTCACCCCTCCACTTT.

The J gene is TRBJ1-1, the V gene TRBV4-2; D might be TRBD1 (5 bases). CDR1 LGHNA and CDR2 YNFKEQ come from the germline V gene. The CDR3 extends over 13 amino acids. V lost 1 base and J lost 7, with 10 bases in between. CDR3 amino acids: CASSQVEGNEAFF. The CDR3 region has the DNA TGTGCCAGCAGCCAAGTGGAGGGGAATGAAGCTTTCTTT.

This clonotype has just a few counts. The J gene is TRBJ2-4, the V gene TRBV20-1; 8 bases map to TRBD2. The CDR3 runs 19 residues. The germline CDR1 and CDR2 sequences are DFQATT and SNEGSKA (reference sequence). V trimming: 5 bases; J trimming: 0 bases; junction bases outside the gene matches: 18. The CDR3 region has the DNA TGCAGTGCTGCGCCCACTAGCGGCCAAAGGGGTCTAGCCAAAAACATTCAGTACTTC. Translation gives CSAAPTSGQRGLAKNIQYF.

There are a few counts of this clonotype. The rearrangement uses TRBV6-1 and TRBJ1-5; D is perhaps TRBD1 (6 bases). Germline assignment: CDR1 MNHNS and CDR2 SASEGT. The CDR3 has 14 amino acids. Trimming pared 2 bases from V and 2 bases from J, leaving 7 bases between. The CDR3 sequence: CASSEYRGNQPQHF. The CDR3 DNA sequence: TGTGCCAGCAGTGAATACAGGGGCAATCAGCCCCAGCATTTT.

This clonotype has a handful of counts. This CDR3 is CASSRLQGNTIYF. CDR3 in DNA: TGTGCCAGCAGTCGACTACAGGGAAACACCATATATTTT. The rearrangement links TRBV6-1 to TRBJ1-3; D unclear. The germline V gene has CDR1 MNHNS and CDR2 SASEGT. The V and J ends lost 5 bases and 4 bases respectively, with 9 bases between them. The CDR3 contains 13 residues.

This clonotype has only a few counts. The chain recombines TRBV9 with TRBJ2-2; possible D gene TRBD2, 5 bases. The V end lost 0 bases, the J end lost 7 bases, and 10 bases lay between the germline ends. From germline, CDR1 is SGDLS and CDR2 YYNGEE. The CDR3 has 14 residues. The CDR3 bases are TGTGCCAGCAGCGTAGGGTCGGGGTACGGGGAGCTGTTTTTT. It codes for CASSVGSGYGELFF.

This clonotype was counted between two and nine times. In DNA, the CDR3 is TGTGCCAGCAGCGCACAGGGGGGGTACAATGAGCAGTTCTTC. Translated, it gives CASSAQGGYNEQFF. The chain recombines TRBV6-1 with TRBJ2-1; a possible D gene is TRBD1 (8 bases). The germline V gene encodes CDR1 MNHNS and CDR2 SASEGT. V lost 6 bases and J lost 4, with 13 bases in between. The CDR3 totals 14 residues.

The chain couples TRBV20-1 to TRBJ2-2, with no clear D. Trimming shortened V by 4 bases and J by 6 bases, and 9 bases separated the two germline ends. This CDR3 is built from 12 residues. Germline V gives CDR1 DFQATT, CDR2 SNEGSKA (reference sequence). In DNA, the CDR3 is TGCAGTGCTACCGAGGACGCCGGGGAGCTGTTTTTT. This translates into CSATEDAGELFF.

This clonotype was observed a handful of times. This chain joins TRBV12-3 or TRBV12-4 and TRBJ1-2; tentatively, D is TRBD1 (6 bases). The V end was cut by 6 bases, the J end by 3 bases, with 11 bases between. The CDR3 has 13 amino acids. The CDR3 coding sequence is TGTGCCAGCAGGAACAGGGAAGACTATGGCTACACCTTC. This codes for CASRNREDYGYTF.

This clonotype was counted at least ten times. The chain links TRBV7-6 to TRBJ2-2; 7 nucleotides align to TRBD1. The CDR3 runs 15 residues. V lost 0 bases, J lost 5 bases, and 3 bases stayed unmatched. Germline values: CDR1 SGHVS, CDR2 FNYEAQ. The CDR3 sequence is CASSLAAGGTGELFF. In nucleotides, the CDR3 is TGTGCCAGCAGCTTAGCGGCAGGGGGTACCGGGGAGCTGTTTTTT.

There are many counts of this clonotype. The chain carries TRBV24-1 and TRBJ2-7, with D possibly TRBD2 on 5 matching bases. Trimming removed 4 bases at V and 7 bases at J, with 16 bases between. The CDR3 sequence is 14 residues long. Germline V lookup: CDR1 KGHDR, CDR2 SFDVKD. The CDR3, as DNA: TGTGCCACCAGTGACGACGGGGATGTAGGGGAGCAGTACTTC. Translated: CATSDDGDVGEQYF.

This clonotype was picked up a small number of times. The chain has TRBV29-1 and TRBJ2-3; D is ambiguous. This CDR3 spans 13 amino acids. The V and J ends lost 6 bases and 2 bases respectively, with 12 bases between them. The germline CDR1 and CDR2 sequences are SQVTM and ANQGSEA. CDR3 in DNA: TGCAGCGTCTCCAAAGGGAACACAGATACGCAGTATTTT. Amino acids: CSVSKGNTDTQYF.

The rearrangement joins TRBV7-2 to TRBJ2-7, with 12 bases lining up with TRBD2. From germline, CDR1 is SGHTA and CDR2 FQGNSA. This CDR3 is built from 15 residues. V was clipped by 5 bases and J by 2 bases; unmatched bases: 4. CDR3 DNA: TGTGCCAGCAGCACATCTAGCGGGGGGGCCTACGAGCAGTACTTC. Its protein product is CASSTSSGGAYEQYF.

This clonotype was seen only a few times. The chain employs TRBV20-1 and TRBJ1-4; D may be TRBD1 (6 bases). CDR3 length: 15 residues. V lost 6 bases and J lost 8, with 22 bases in between. Germline V gives CDR1 DFQATT, CDR2 SNEGSKA (reference sequence). The CDR3 nucleotides read TGCAGTGCCGCTGGTACGGGGGCAAGGAAAGAAAAACTGTTTTTT. It is translated as CSAAGTGARKEKLFF.

J is TRBJ1-5 and V is TRBV6-1, with 7 nucleotides matching TRBD1. V shed 9 bases, J shed 0 bases, and the junction held 11 bases outside the gene matches. CDR3 length: 16 amino acids. Germline values: CDR1 MNHNS, CDR2 SASEGT. The CDR3 region is CASNLGQDNSNQPQHF. DNA for the CDR3: TGTGCCAGTAATCTAGGACAGGACAATAGCAATCAGCCCCAGCATTTT.

This chain uses TRBV7-9 with TRBJ1-6; no reliable D call. This CDR3 has 14 amino acids. CDR1 SEHNR and CDR2 FQNEAQ come from the germline V gene (reference sequence). V lost 1 base to trimming and J lost 10 bases, with 11 bases between them. Here the CDR3 DNA reads TGTGCCAGCAGCTTAGGCTCAGCACGCTCACCCCTCCACTTT. This gives the protein CASSLGSARSPLHF.

The table lists this clonotype with a count of one. This could be a read error, since a much larger clone is one nucleotide away. The CDR3 protein is CASSDTAGRGELFF. Here the CDR3 DNA reads TGTGCCAGCAGTGACACGGCAGGACGAGGGGAGCTGTTTTTT. The genes are TRBV6-4 and TRBJ2-2, with D unclear. This CDR3 region has 14 residues. CDR1 is MRHNA and CDR2 is SNTAGT in the germline V gene. Trimming took off 2 bases at V and 8 bases at J, with 12 bases between the two ends.